In this sample, the clone carrying this T cell receptor beta chain turned up a few times. Its antigen remains unknown. This entry comes from a study of identical twins. TCRdb ran MiXCR on the 5' RACE reads and lists one entry per CDR3 protein. The repertoire holds just over 500,000 distinct CDR3 sequences, approximately 22% seen once, with approximately 0.95% in the top ten. Study outcomes and limitations: The authors noted that invariant MAIT and iNKT cells could partly confound zero-insertion analyses.

This CDR3 contains 15 residues. Germline loops: CDR1 SGHRS, CDR2 YFSETQ. J lost 7 bases, V lost 5 bases, and 8 bases had no gene match. Separately, the same data were catalogued under a study of T cells expressing NK-cell markers.

The TCR was taken from a woman aged 18-30 years in good health. Specimen: CD4+ T cells sorted from blood. This chain connects TRBV5-1 to TRBJ2-5, with 13 bases matching TRBD2. The CDR3 coding sequence is TGCGCCAGCAGTCGGACTAGCGGGAGTTCGGGGACCCAGTACTTC. Protein product: CASSRTSGSSGTQYF.